These 15 T cell receptor beta chains were all obtained from the same sample, sequenced in a study of beta chain features in type 1 diabetes. The entirety of the isolated RNA underwent reverse transcription, so expressed TCRB transcripts were sequenced. Measured with immunoSEQ multiplex PCR; TCRdb has only the in-frame clones, and not every one. This table holds about 400,000 clones, around 13% found once. Sequenced material: naive CD4+ T cells from blood. The receptors originated from a man aged 18 to 29 in good health.

This clone has more than one count but fewer than ten. A read error may account for a junction end that differs from germline. This chain links TRBV7-6 with TRBJ2-5, with D tentatively TRBD1 (7 bases). The germline CDR1 and CDR2 sequences are SGHVS and FNYEAQ. The CDR3 is made up of 12 amino acids. As DNA, the CDR3 is TGTGCCAGCAGCTTAGTGTCGGGCAGGGGGGACTTC. Translation: CASSLVSGRGDF.

A few counts support this clone. The chain recombines TRBV10-3 with TRBJ2-7; weak D call: TRBD1 (6 bases). This CDR3 contains 14 residues. Germline CDR1 ENHRY, CDR2 SYGVKD. V lost 4 bases and J lost 3, with 13 bases in between. CDR3 region: CAISVAGENYEQYF. In DNA, the CDR3 is TGTGCCATCAGTGTAGCAGGGGAGAACTACGAGCAGTACTTC.

This clone was recorded once. This chain links TRBV4-1 with TRBJ1-3, with no clear D. Trimming cost V 4 bases and J 0 bases, with 16 bases left between them. This CDR3 comprises 17 residues. Per germline, CDR1 MGHRA and CDR2 YSYEKL. CDR3 nucleotides: TGCGCCAGCAGCCCCTCAAGCACCCGCAACTCTGGAAACACCATATATTTT. Its protein is CASSPSSTRNSGNTIYF.

This clone has a handful of counts. This rearrangement joins TRBV6-6 to TRBJ2-1; 9 bases agree with TRBD2. Germline lookup yields CDR1 MNHNY and CDR2 SVGAGI (reference sequence). The J segment lost 8 bases and the V segment lost 4 bases, leaving 9 bases of the junction unmatched. The CDR3 runs 15 residues. DNA for the CDR3: TGTGCCAGCAGTTCCCCGGGACTAGCAATCGATGAGCAGTTCTTC. Amino acids: CASSSPGLAIDEQFF.

V is TRBV9 and J is TRBJ1-2; weak D call: TRBD1 (6 bases). The CDR3 contains 12 residues. V was trimmed by 3 bases and J by 7 bases, leaving 10 bases between them. Germline V gene lookup returns CDR1 SGDLS and CDR2 YYNGEE. CDR3 DNA: TGTGCCAGCAGCGCACAGGGCCCTGGCTACACCTTC. It is translated as CASSAQGPGYTF.

The rearrangement uses TRBV7-9 and TRBJ2-7, with 11 nucleotides matching TRBD1. The CDR3 sequence is 14 residues long. Trimming removed 4 bases from V and 3 bases from J; junction bases left unmatched: 2. The V gene's germline CDR1 is SEHNR and CDR2 FQNEAQ (reference sequence). The CDR3 protein is CASSWDRGSYEQYF. CDR3 in DNA: TGTGCCAGCAGCTGGGACAGGGGGAGCTACGAGCAGTACTTC.

The CDR3 reads CASSSHSGDKYEQYF. The CDR3 region has the DNA TGTGCCAGCAGTTCACATTCAGGGGACAAGTACGAGCAGTACTTC. The chain links TRBV28 to TRBJ2-7; a weak D match, TRBD1 (6 bases). Between the trimmed V and J ends, which lost 4 bases and 4 bases, there was a span of 17 bases. The length of the CDR3 is 15 residues. From germline, CDR1 is MDHEN and CDR2 SYDVKM.

This clone was seen more than once but under ten times. The chain uses TRBV29-1 and TRBJ2-3, with 12 bases identical to TRBD2. Germline V gene lookup returns CDR1 SQVTM and CDR2 ANQGSEA. Trimming took 6 bases from V and 6 from J; bases not matched to a gene: 4. CDR3 length: 13 amino acids. The CDR3 loop reads CSVMTSGGDTQYF. For the CDR3, the DNA is TGCAGCGTGATGACTAGCGGGGGTGATACGCAGTATTTT.

The chain employs TRBV7-8 and TRBJ1-4; D gene unclear. The V end lost 1 base, the J end lost 8 bases, and 8 bases lay between the germline ends. The CDR3 extends over 13 amino acids. Germline lookup yields CDR1 SGHVS and CDR2 FQNEAQ. This CDR3 is CASSLVSLEKLFF. In DNA form, the CDR3 reads TGTGCCAGCAGCTTAGTAAGCCTCGAAAAACTGTTTTTT.

The genes are TRBV30 and TRBJ1-2, with 8 bases that match TRBD1. This CDR3 is built from 11 residues. Germline CDR1 reads GTSNPN; CDR2 reads SVGIG (reference sequence). V lost 7 bases to trimming and J lost 7 bases; unmatched junction nucleotides: 5. CDR3 protein: CASQGAGGYTF. In DNA, the CDR3 is TGTGCCTCTCAGGGGGCGGGTGGCTACACCTTC.

Many counts were recorded for this clone. This chain links TRBV5-4 with TRBJ2-1; 7 bases agree with TRBD1. Germline-derived CDR1 and CDR2 are SGHNT and YYREEE (reference sequence). V lost 0 bases, J lost 3 bases, and 3 bases stayed unmatched. This CDR3 spans 15 amino acids. Here the CDR3 reads CASSLETGLYNEQFF. CDR3 bases: TGTGCCAGCAGCTTGGAGACAGGGCTCTACAATGAGCAGTTCTTC.

In this sample, this clone turned up a few times. The chain recombines TRBV7-3 with TRBJ2-2; TRBD2 might be the D (6 bases). This CDR3 comprises 13 residues. V lost 5 bases, J lost 5 bases, and 9 bases lay in between. The germline V gene has CDR1 SGHTA and CDR2 FQGTGA. CDR3 nucleotide sequence: TGTGCCAGCAGCCCCGCGGGGACCGGGGAGCTGTTTTTT. It yields the protein CASSPAGTGELFF.

This chain connects TRBV2 to TRBJ1-6; 9 positions agree with TRBD1. Germline V gene sequence: CDR1 SNHLY, CDR2 FYNNEI. This CDR3 region has 16 residues. The V gene end was trimmed by 4 bases and the J gene end by 2 bases; junction bases not matched to a gene: 3. This chain's CDR3 is CASSVQGATYNSPLHF. The CDR3 DNA sequence: TGTGCCAGCAGTGTACAGGGGGCGACCTATAATTCACCCCTCCACTTT. Full variable domain (missing parts from reference TRBV2 and TRBJ1-6): EPEVTQTPSHQVTQMGQEVILRCVPISNHLYFYWYRQILGQKVEFLVSFYNNEISEKSEIFDDQFSVERPDGSNFTLKIRSTKLEDSAMYFCASSVQGATYNSPLHFGNGTRLTVT.

This clone was picked up a small number of times. This chain joins TRBV5-1 and TRBJ1-4; TRBD1 aligns across 9 bases. CDR1 SGHRS and CDR2 YFSETQ come from the germline V gene. Germline trimming cut 1 base from V and 5 bases from J; bases unmatched to any gene: 6. The CDR3 covers 16 residues. The CDR3 sequence: CASSLRGTGLNEKLFF. CDR3 in DNA: TGCGCCAGCAGCTTGCGGGGGACAGGGCTAAATGAAAAACTGTTTTTT.

In its sample, this clone was seen a few times. V is TRBV7-2 and J is TRBJ2-1; a possible D gene is TRBD2 (7 bases). Germline assignment: CDR1 SGHTA and CDR2 FQGNSA. The ends were cut back, 0 bases at V and 4 bases at J, with 16 bases in the middle. CDR3 length: 17 amino acids. CDR3 DNA: TGTGCCAGCAGCTTAGCGCTAGGGGGGGCAGGATACAATGAGCAGTTCTTC. Amino acid sequence: CASSLALGGAGYNEQFF. The full variable domain, in which reference TRBV7-2 and TRBJ2-1 provide the parts outside the CDR3, is GAGVSQSPSNKVTEKGKDVELRCDPISGHTALYWYRQSLGQGLEFLIYFQGNSAPDKSGLPSDRFSAERTGGSVSTLTIQRTQQEDSAVYLCASSLALGGAGYNEQFFGPGTRLTVL.